Sequencing of this T cell receptor (beta chain) was carried out in a study of T cell responses to AZD1222 COVID-19 vaccine. The V end lost 0 bases, the J end lost 9 bases, and 9 bases lay between the germline ends. The CDR3 runs to 13 residues. Germline lookup yields CDR1 PRHDT and CDR2 FYEKMQ (reference sequence). Sequenced by immunoSEQ multiplex PCR; TCRdb stores in-frame clones only, minus some. The sample includes fewer than 200,000 clones, roughly 92% of them seen just once. This sequence was found in an adult who received the AZD1222 COVID-19 vaccine. The genes are TRBV13 and TRBJ1-5; D remains ambiguous. This specimen consisted of peripheral blood, obtained 28 days after the second AZD1222 dose. In DNA, the CDR3 is TGTGCCAGCAGCTTAGGCGGGGTTTGGCCCCAGCATTTT. Protein sequence: CASSLGGVWPQHF.